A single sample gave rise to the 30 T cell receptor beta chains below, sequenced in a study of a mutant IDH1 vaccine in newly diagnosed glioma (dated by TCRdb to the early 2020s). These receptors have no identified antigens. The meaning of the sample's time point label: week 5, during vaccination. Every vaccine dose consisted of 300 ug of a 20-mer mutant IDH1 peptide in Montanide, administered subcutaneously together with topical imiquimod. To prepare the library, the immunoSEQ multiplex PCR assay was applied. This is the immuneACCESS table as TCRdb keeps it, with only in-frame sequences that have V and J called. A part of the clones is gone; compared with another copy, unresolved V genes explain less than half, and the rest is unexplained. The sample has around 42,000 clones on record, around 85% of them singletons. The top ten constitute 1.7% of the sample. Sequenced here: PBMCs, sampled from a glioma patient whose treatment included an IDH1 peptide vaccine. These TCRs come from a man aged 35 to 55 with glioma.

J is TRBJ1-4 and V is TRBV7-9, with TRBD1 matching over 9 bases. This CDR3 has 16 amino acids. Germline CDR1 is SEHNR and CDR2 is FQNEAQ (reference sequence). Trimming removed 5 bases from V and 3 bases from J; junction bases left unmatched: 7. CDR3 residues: CASSPKGDRANEKLFF. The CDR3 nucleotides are TGTGCCAGCAGCCCTAAAGGGGACAGGGCTAATGAAAAACTGTTTTTT. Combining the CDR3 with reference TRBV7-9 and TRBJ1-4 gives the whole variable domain DTGVSQNPRHKITKRGQNVTFRCDPISEHNRLYWYRQTLGQGPEFLTYFQNEAQLEKSRLLSDRFSAERPKGSFSTLEIQRTEQGDSAMYLCASSPKGDRANEKLFFGSGTQLSVL.

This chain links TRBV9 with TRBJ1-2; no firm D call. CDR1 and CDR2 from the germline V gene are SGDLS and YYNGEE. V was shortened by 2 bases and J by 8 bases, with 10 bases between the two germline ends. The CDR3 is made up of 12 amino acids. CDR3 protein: CASSVESRGYTF. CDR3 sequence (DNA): TGTGCCAGCAGCGTGGAATCACGGGGCTACACCTTC.

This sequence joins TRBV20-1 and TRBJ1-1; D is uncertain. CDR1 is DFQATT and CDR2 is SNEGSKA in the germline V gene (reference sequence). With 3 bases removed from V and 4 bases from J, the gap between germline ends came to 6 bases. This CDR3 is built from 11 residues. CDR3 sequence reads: CSASMVTEAFF. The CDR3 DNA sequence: TGCAGTGCTAGTATGGTCACTGAAGCTTTCTTT.

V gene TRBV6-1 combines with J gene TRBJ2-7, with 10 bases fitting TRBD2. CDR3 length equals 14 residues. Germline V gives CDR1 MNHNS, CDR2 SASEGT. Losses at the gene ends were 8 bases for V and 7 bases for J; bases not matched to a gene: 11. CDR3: CASREREGNREQYF. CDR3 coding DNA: TGTGCCAGCCGAGAGCGGGAGGGTAATCGGGAGCAGTACTTC.

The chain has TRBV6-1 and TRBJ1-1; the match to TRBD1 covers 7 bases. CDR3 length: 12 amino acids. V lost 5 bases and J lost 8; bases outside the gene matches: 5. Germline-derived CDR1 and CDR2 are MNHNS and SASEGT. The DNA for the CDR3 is TGTGCCAGCAGTCTACAGGGGAGGGAAGCTTTCTTT. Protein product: CASSLQGREAFF.

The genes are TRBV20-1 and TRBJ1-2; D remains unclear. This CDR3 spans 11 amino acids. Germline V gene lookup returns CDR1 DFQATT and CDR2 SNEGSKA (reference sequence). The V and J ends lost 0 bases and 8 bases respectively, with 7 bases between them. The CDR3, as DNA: TGCAGTGCTAGAGAGGCAGTCGGCTACACCTTC. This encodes CSAREAVGYTF.

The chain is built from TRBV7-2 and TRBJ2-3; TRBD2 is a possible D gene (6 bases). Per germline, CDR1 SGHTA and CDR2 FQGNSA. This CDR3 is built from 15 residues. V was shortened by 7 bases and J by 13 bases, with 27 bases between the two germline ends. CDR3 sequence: CASTDVATRDSREYF. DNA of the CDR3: TGTGCCAGCACCGATGTGGCGACTAGGGATTCCAGAGAGTATTTT. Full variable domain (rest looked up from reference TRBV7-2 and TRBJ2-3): GAGVSQSPSNKVTEKGKDVELRCDPISGHTALYWYRQSLGQGLEFLIYFQGNSAPDKSGLPSDRFSAERTGGSVSTLTIQRTQQEDSAVYLCASTDVATRDSREYFGPGTRLTVL.

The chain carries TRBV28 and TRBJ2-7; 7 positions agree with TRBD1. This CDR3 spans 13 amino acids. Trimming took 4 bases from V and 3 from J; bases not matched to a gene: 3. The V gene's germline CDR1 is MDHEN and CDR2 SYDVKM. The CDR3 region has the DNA TGTGCCAGCAGTTGGACAGGACTCTACGAGCAGTACTTC. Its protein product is CASSWTGLYEQYF. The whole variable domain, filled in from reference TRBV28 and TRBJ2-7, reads DVKVTQSSRYLVKRTGEKVFLECVQDMDHENMFWYRQDPGLGLRLIYFSYDVKMKEKGDIPEGYSVSREKKERFSLILESASTNQTSMYLCASSWTGLYEQYFGPGTRLTVT.

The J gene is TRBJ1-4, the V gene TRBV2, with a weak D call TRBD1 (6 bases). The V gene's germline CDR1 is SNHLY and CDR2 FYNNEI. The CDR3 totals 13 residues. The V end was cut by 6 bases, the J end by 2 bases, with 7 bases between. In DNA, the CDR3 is TGTGCCAGCAGAAGGGGGACTAATGAAAAACTGTTTTTT. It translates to CASRRGTNEKLFF.

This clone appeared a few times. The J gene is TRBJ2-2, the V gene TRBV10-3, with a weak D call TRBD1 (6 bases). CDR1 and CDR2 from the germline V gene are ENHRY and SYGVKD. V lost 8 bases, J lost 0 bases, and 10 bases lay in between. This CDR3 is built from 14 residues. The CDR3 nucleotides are TGTGCCATCGCCGGGACACCGAACACCGGGGAGCTGTTTTTT. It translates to CAIAGTPNTGELFF.

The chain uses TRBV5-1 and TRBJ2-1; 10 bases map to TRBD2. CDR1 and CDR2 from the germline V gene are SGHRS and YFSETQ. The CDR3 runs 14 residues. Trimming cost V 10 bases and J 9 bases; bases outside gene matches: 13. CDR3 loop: CARGSGLAFFEQFF. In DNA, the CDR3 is TGCGCCCGGGGATCGGGACTAGCGTTTTTTGAGCAGTTCTTC.

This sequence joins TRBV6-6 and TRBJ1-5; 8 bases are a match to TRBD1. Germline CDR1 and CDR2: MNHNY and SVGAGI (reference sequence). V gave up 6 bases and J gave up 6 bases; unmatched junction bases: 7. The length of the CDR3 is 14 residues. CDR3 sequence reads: CASRRTGRGQPQHF. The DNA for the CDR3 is TGTGCCAGCAGGAGGACAGGGAGAGGTCAGCCCCAGCATTTT.

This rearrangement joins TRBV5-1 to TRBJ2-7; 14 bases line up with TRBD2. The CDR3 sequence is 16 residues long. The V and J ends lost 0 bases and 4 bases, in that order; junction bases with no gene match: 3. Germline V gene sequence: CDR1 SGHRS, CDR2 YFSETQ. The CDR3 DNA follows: TGCGCCAGCAGCTTGGGACTAGCGGGAGGGCCTTACGAGCAGTACTTC. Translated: CASSLGLAGGPYEQYF.

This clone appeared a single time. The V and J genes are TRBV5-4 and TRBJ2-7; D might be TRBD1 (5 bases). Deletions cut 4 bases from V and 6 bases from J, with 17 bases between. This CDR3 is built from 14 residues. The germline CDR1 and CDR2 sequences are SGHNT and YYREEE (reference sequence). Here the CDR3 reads CASSPSAGWGEQYF. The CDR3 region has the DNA TGTGCCAGCAGCCCCTCAGCAGGGTGGGGCGAGCAGTACTTC.

The CDR3 loop is CASSLIRDNLEQYF. CDR3 DNA sequence: TGTGCCAGCAGCCTGATCCGGGACAACCTCGAGCAGTACTTC. This chain joins TRBV28 and TRBJ2-7; TRBD1 is a possible D gene (6 bases). V lost 6 bases and J lost 6, with 18 bases in between. The germline V gene encodes CDR1 MDHEN and CDR2 SYDVKM. The CDR3 length is 14 residues.

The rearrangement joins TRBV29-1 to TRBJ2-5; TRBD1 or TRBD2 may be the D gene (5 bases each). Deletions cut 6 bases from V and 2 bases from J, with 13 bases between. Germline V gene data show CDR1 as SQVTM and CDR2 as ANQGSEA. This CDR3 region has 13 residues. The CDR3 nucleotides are TGCAGCGTGGAACGGGGCCTTCAAGAGACCCAGTACTTC. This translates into CSVERGLQETQYF.

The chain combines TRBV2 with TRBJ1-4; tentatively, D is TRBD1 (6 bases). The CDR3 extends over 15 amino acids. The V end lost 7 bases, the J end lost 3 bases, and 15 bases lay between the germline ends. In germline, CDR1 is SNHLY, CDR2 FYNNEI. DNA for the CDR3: TGTGCCAGCAACCGACGACAGGTCTCTAATGAAAAACTGTTTTTT. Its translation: CASNRRQVSNEKLFF. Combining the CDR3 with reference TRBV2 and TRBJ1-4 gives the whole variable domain EPEVTQTPSHQVTQMGQEVILRCVPISNHLYFYWYRQILGQKVEFLVSFYNNEISEKSEIFDDQFSVERPDGSNFTLKIRSTKLEDSAMYFCASNRRQVSNEKLFFGSGTQLSVL.

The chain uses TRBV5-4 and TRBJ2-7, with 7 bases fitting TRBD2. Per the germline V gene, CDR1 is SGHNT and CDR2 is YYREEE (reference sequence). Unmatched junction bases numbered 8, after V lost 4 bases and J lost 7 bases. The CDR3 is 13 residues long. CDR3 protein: CASSGGWGGEQYF. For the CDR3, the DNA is TGTGCCAGCAGCGGAGGGTGGGGGGGAGAGCAGTACTTC.

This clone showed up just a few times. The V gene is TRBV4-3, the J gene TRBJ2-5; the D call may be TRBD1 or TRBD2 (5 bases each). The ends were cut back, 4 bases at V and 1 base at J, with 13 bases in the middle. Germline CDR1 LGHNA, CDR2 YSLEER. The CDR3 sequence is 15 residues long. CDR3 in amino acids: CASSRLRDGQETQYF. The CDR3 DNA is TGCGCCAGCAGCCGACTCCGGGACGGCCAAGAGACCCAGTACTTC.

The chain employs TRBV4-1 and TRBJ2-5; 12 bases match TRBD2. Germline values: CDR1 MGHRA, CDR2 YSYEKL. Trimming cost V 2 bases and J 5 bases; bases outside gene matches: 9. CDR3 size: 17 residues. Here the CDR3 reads CASSQFGTSGLGETQYF. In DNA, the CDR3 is TGCGCCAGCAGCCAATTTGGGACTAGCGGGCTTGGGGAGACCCAGTACTTC.

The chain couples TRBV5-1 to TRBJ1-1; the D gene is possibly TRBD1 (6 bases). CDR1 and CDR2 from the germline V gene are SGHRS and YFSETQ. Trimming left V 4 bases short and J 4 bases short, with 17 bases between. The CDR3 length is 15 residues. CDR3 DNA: TGCGCCAGCAGCAAAATGGCGGGGGGGCTCACTGAAGCTTTCTTT. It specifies CASSKMAGGLTEAFF.

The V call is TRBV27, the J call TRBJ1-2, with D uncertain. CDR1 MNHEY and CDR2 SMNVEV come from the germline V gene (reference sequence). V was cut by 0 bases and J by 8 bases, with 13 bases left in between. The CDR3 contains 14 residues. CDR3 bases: TGTGCCAGCAGTTTATCGTCCCAGAATCGGGGCTACACCTTC. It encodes CASSLSSQNRGYTF.

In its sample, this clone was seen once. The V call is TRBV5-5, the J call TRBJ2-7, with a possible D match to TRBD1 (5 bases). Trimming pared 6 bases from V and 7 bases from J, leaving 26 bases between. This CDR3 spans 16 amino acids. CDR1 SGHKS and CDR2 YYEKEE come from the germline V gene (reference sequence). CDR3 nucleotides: TGTGCCAGCACACGAAGGGGTTTGGATGGGGCTGGGGAGCAGTACTTC. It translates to CASTRRGLDGAGEQYF.

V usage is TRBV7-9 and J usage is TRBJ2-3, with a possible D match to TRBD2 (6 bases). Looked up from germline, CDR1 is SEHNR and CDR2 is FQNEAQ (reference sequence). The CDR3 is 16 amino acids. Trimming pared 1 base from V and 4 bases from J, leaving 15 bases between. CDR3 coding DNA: TGTGCCAGCAGCTTAGTTCGGGACTTCTGGGCAGATACGCAGTATTTT. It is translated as CASSLVRDFWADTQYF.

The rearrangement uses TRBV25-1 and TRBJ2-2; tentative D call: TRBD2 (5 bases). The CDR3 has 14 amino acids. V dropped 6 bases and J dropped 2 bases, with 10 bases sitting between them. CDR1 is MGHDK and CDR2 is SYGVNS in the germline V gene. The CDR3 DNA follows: TGTGCCAGCAGGAGTAGCGTAAACACCGGGGAGCTGTTTTTT. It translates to CASRSSVNTGELFF.

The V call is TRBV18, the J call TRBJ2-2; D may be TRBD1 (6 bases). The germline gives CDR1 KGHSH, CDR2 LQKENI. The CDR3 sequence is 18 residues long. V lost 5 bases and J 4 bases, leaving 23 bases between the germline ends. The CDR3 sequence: CASSVRPPGQDITGELFF. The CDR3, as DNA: TGTGCCAGCTCAGTGCGACCGCCGGGACAAGATATCACCGGGGAGCTGTTTTTT.

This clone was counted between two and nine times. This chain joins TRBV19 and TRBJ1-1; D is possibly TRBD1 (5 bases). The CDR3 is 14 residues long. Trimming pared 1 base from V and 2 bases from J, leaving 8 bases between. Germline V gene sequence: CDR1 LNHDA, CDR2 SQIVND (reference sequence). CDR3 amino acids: CASSIGGANTEAFF. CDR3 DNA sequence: TGTGCCAGTAGTATAGGTGGGGCCAACACTGAAGCTTTCTTT.

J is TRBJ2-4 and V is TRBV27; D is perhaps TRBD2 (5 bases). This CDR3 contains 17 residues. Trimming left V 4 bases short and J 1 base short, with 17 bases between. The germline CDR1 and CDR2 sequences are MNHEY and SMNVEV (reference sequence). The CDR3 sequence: CASSWRGFGGAKNIQYF. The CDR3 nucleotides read TGTGCCAGCAGTTGGAGAGGGTTTGGTGGGGCCAAAAACATTCAGTACTTC.

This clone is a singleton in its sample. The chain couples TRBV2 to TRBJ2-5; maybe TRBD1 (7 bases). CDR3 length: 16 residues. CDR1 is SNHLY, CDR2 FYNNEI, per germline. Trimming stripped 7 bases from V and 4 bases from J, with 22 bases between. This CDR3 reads CASNFLPGGKPETQYF. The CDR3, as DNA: TGTGCCAGCAATTTCCTTCCAGGGGGGAAGCCAGAGACCCAGTACTTC.

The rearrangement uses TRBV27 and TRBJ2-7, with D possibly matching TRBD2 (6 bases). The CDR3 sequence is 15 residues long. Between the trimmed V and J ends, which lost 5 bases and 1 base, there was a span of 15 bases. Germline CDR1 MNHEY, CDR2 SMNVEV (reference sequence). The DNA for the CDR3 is TGTGCCAGCAGTCTCTCTACCGGGAGTTCCTACGAGCAGTACTTC. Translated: CASSLSTGSSYEQYF.